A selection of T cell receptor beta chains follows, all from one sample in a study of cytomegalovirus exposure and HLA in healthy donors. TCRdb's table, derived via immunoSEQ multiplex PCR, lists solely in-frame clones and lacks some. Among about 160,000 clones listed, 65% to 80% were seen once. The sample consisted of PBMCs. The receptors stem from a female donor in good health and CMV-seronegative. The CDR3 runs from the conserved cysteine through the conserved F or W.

cdr3_aa: CASTADSYGYTF; j_call: TRBJ1-2; v_call: TRBV6-1
cdr3_aa: CASSKRDRNFYNEQFF; j_call: TRBJ2-1; v_call: TRBV27
cdr3_aa: CASSQDNRRGPGNTIYF; j_call: TRBJ1-3; v_call: TRBV4-1
cdr3_aa: CALRGRVSSGANVLTF; j_call: TRBJ2-6; v_call: TRBV30
cdr3_aa: CASRLRQNTEAFF; j_call: TRBJ1-1; v_call: TRBV5-6
cdr3_aa: CASKSEVGPYEQYF; j_call: TRBJ2-7; v_call: TRBV6-6
cdr3_aa: CASSKDLAGVYEQYF; j_call: TRBJ2-7; v_call: TRBV4-1
cdr3_aa: CASSARLAGGRGIGTDTQYF; j_call: TRBJ2-3; v_call: TRBV7-3
cdr3_aa: CATSRDRGLASYNEQFF; j_call: TRBJ2-1; v_call: TRBV15
cdr3_aa: CASSYVEGNTIYF; j_call: TRBJ1-3; v_call: TRBV6-5
cdr3_aa: CASSLLGQTLRELFF; j_call: TRBJ2-2; v_call: TRBV5-1
cdr3_aa: CASSEAGQGREKLFF; j_call: TRBJ1-4; v_call: TRBV25-1
cdr3_aa: CASSLGQDTEAFF; j_call: TRBJ1-1; v_call: TRBV5-1
cdr3_aa: CASSQPTGQNQPQHF; j_call: TRBJ1-5; v_call: TRBV4-2
cdr3_aa: CASSSDSSRYEQYF; j_call: TRBJ2-7; v_call: TRBV5-5
cdr3_aa: CASSITGSRDTQYF; j_call: TRBJ2-3; v_call: TRBV19
cdr3_aa: CASSPIGLAGSTDTQYF; j_call: TRBJ2-3; v_call: TRBV9
cdr3_aa: CASSLDRSEAFF; j_call: TRBJ1-1; v_call: TRBV11-2
cdr3_aa: CASSQDVTGGTEAFF; j_call: TRBJ1-1; v_call: TRBV4-1
cdr3_aa: CASRGGSPYNEQFF; j_call: TRBJ2-1; v_call: TRBV27
cdr3_aa: CASSQARTSGLRKTQYF; j_call: TRBJ2-5; v_call: TRBV5-4
cdr3_aa: CASSVVAGGKGEKLFF; j_call: TRBJ1-4; v_call: TRBV9
cdr3_aa: CASSSKEILQETQYF; j_call: TRBJ2-5; v_call: TRBV5-1
cdr3_aa: CAWSVQGMLDTEAFF; j_call: TRBJ1-1; v_call: TRBV30
cdr3_aa: CASSSGQGTDTQYF; j_call: TRBJ2-3; v_call: TRBV5-1
cdr3_aa: CASSRDRVRGNTIYF; j_call: TRBJ1-3; v_call: TRBV19
cdr3_aa: CASRASLPNTGELFF; j_call: TRBJ2-2; v_call: TRBV19
cdr3_aa: CASSGAGVEQYF; j_call: TRBJ2-7; v_call: TRBV9
cdr3_aa: CASGPVGGRAVETQYF; j_call: TRBJ2-5; v_call: TRBV5-6
cdr3_aa: CASSPGPGRETEAFF; j_call: TRBJ1-1; v_call: TRBV5-1
cdr3_aa: CASSVEGGERYGYTF; j_call: TRBJ1-2; v_call: TRBV9
cdr3_aa: CASRPGRNTNYGYTF; j_call: TRBJ1-2; v_call: TRBV6-1
cdr3_aa: CASSLGTDTKGSNQPQHF; j_call: TRBJ1-5; v_call: TRBV4-2
cdr3_aa: CASSRTTGGGYEQYF; j_call: TRBJ2-7; v_call: TRBV6-5
cdr3_aa: CASSLDRTKLFF; j_call: TRBJ1-4; v_call: TRBV5-6
cdr3_aa: CATSGAYGIQYF; j_call: TRBJ2-4; v_call: TRBV15
cdr3_aa: CASSLMWGTIRGQGNTIYF; j_call: TRBJ1-3; v_call: TRBV5-6
cdr3_aa: CASSDGISTYNEQFF; j_call: TRBJ2-1; v_call: TRBV2
cdr3_aa: CASRVTGYGNTIYF; j_call: TRBJ1-3; v_call: TRBV6-1
cdr3_aa: CASNRVNSYNEQFF; j_call: TRBJ2-1; v_call: TRBV2
cdr3_aa: CASSLGTGGGSLSYEQYF; j_call: TRBJ2-7; v_call: TRBV5-1
cdr3_aa: CASSLSAVDNSPLHF; j_call: TRBJ1-6; v_call: TRBV7-9
cdr3_aa: CASSPRGTGGEPQHF; j_call: TRBJ1-5; v_call: TRBV9
cdr3_aa: CASSNGLAGGPPNEQFF; j_call: TRBJ2-1; v_call: TRBV7-9
cdr3_aa: CASNVAGGHVDTQYF; j_call: TRBJ2-3; v_call: TRBV9
cdr3_aa: CASTREVNSPLHF; j_call: TRBJ1-6; v_call: TRBV2
cdr3_aa: CASSRGEYEQYF; j_call: TRBJ2-7; v_call: TRBV6-6
cdr3_aa: CASSPLQGKDGYTF; j_call: TRBJ1-2; v_call: TRBV18
cdr3_aa: CASSLTGPNSPLHF; j_call: TRBJ1-6; v_call: TRBV9
cdr3_aa: CASRYREWTGELFF; j_call: TRBJ2-2; v_call: TRBV11-2
cdr3_aa: CASSLGVAWNTEAFF; j_call: TRBJ1-1; v_call: TRBV5-1
cdr3_aa: CASSWDRGDTEAFF; j_call: TRBJ1-1; v_call: TRBV5-1